One sample yielded the 10 T cell receptor beta chains listed below, sequenced in a study of CXCR3-negative and CXCR3-positive naive CD8 T cells. 5' RACE with UMI labels generated the TRB cDNA libraries. No DNA is given; TCRdb re-called the 5' RACE reads and lists each CDR3 protein once. This sample lists approximately 83,000 distinct CDR3 sequences; its ten largest clones have more than 1.5%. The sequencing sample was made of naive CXCR3- CD8+ T cells from blood. As for subset: CD45RO-CCR7+CD27+CD95- naive CD8+ T cells lacking CXCR3 (TNR3-). Every receptor here comes from a human donor in good health. Some clones in this sample may be carry-over from other donors' samples.

CDR3 region: CASKPGGYYNEQFF. The J gene is TRBJ2-1, the V gene TRBV11-2; TCRdb reports TRBD2, a call that lacks DNA to check it against. CDR1 is SGHAT and CDR2 is FQNNGV in the germline V gene. The CDR3 extends over 14 amino acids.

The V and J genes are TRBV7-8 and TRBJ2-7; TCRdb picks TRBD1, but there is no DNA to check that call. CDR3 length: 16 amino acids. From germline, CDR1 is SGHVS and CDR2 FQNEAQ. CDR3: CASSPRPGTGAYEQYF.

This rearrangement joins TRBV20-1 to TRBJ2-1; TCRdb's D call of TRBD1 is untestable without DNA. Germline V lookup: CDR1 DFQATT, CDR2 SNEGSKA (reference sequence). This CDR3 has 15 residues. CDR3 loop: CSARRGDRGYNEQFF.

V gene TRBV21-1 combines with J gene TRBJ1-1; without DNA, the TCRdb call of TRBD1 cannot be checked. TRBV21-1 is designated a pseudogene. The CDR3 is made up of 13 amino acids. The CDR3 loop reads CASAAGQNTEAFF.

This chain uses TRBV28 with TRBJ2-1; TCRdb proposes TRBD1, but this gene call is untestable without DNA. Germline V lookup: CDR1 MDHEN, CDR2 SYDVKM. This CDR3 contains 13 residues. The CDR3 region is CASASGANNEQFF. The full variable domain, with the rest looked up from reference TRBV28 and TRBJ2-1, is DVKVTQSSRYLVKRTGEKVFLECVQDMDHENMFWYRQDPGLGLRLIYFSYDVKMKEKGDIPEGYSVSREKKERFSLILESASTNQTSMYLCASASGANNEQFFGPGTRLTVL.

This chain uses TRBV4-2 with TRBJ1-1; the D gene TCRdb calls, TRBD1, cannot be checked with no DNA. The CDR3 sequence is 15 residues long. Germline V gene data show CDR1 as LGHNA and CDR2 as YNFKEQ. This CDR3 reads CASSRDTGVNTEAFF.

This rearrangement joins TRBV7-8 to TRBJ2-2; without DNA, the TCRdb call of TRBD2 cannot be checked. In germline, CDR1 is SGHVS, CDR2 FQNEAQ. The length of the CDR3 is 14 residues. The CDR3 sequence: CASRSGWDTGELFF.

The V call is TRBV9, the J call TRBJ2-3; absent DNA, TCRdb's TRBD2 call cannot be checked. The CDR3 runs 16 residues. Germline V gives CDR1 SGDLS, CDR2 YYNGEE. The CDR3 loop is CASSVSSAGRTDTQYF.

This chain uses TRBV6-6 with TRBJ2-1; the D gene TCRdb calls, TRBD2, cannot be checked with no DNA. The CDR3 extends over 16 amino acids. Germline-derived CDR1 and CDR2 are MNHNY and SVGAGI (reference sequence). This CDR3 reads CASSSPGSGGYNEQFF.

This chain uses TRBV11-2 with TRBJ2-7; TCRdb outputs TRBD1, but without DNA this stays unchecked. From germline, CDR1 is SGHAT and CDR2 FQNNGV. The CDR3 has 14 amino acids. The CDR3 is CASSLEGGGYEQYF.